This passage covers 30 T cell receptor beta chains from one sample sequenced in a study of T cells after yellow fever vaccination. TCRdb analysed the 5' RACE reads with MiXCR anew, one entry per CDR3 protein. The sample has tens of thousands of distinct CDR3 sequences; approximately 8% are singletons. The sequences come from CD8+ T cells sorted from PBMCs, collected on the day of the yellow fever booster vaccination. These receptors all come from a man between 25 and 39 years old who received the YFV17D yellow fever vaccine.

This clonotype was detected a few times. The genes are TRBV20-1 and TRBJ2-7; 8 nucleotides line up with TRBD2. The germline gives CDR1 DFQATT, CDR2 SNEGSKA (reference sequence). V shed 6 bases and J 6 bases; nucleotides not matched to a gene: 16. This CDR3 has 15 amino acids. DNA for the CDR3: TGCAGTGCGAGCCCAGCGGGAGAGCTTTTGCGCGAGCAGTACTTC. Its translation is CSASPAGELLREQYF.

This chain joins TRBV21-1 and TRBJ2-1. TRBV21-1 is a pseudogene segment. The CDR3 sequence is 14 residues long. Written as DNA, the CDR3 is TGTGCCAGCAGCAAAACGTCGGGTGACAATGAGCAGTTCTTC. This encodes CASSKTSGDNEQFF.

In its sample, this clonotype was seen a few times. The rearrangement links TRBV28 to TRBJ2-3; D is unclear. Germline V gene sequence: CDR1 MDHEN, CDR2 SYDVKM. The CDR3 covers 14 residues. The V end was cut by 6 bases, the J end by 2 bases, with 12 bases between. CDR3 amino acids: CASSPESYTDTQYF. The CDR3 DNA follows: TGTGCCAGCAGCCCCGAGAGCTACACAGATACGCAGTATTTT.

On this clonotype itself: One base away lies a much larger clone, so this may be a sequencing read error. This chain uses TRBV5-1 with TRBJ2-7, with TRBD2 as a possible D gene (5 bases). Trimming left V 0 bases short and J 0 bases short, with 16 bases between. The CDR3 totals 17 residues. Germline CDR1 is SGHRS and CDR2 is YFSETQ. The DNA for the CDR3 is TGCGCCAGCAGCTTGGGCCTCTTGCGGGTTAGCTCCTACGAGCAGTACTTC. This sequence encodes CASSLGLLRVSSYEQYF. The whole variable domain, remainder taken from reference TRBV5-1 and TRBJ2-7, is KAGVTQTPRYLIKTRGQQVTLSCSPISGHRSVSWYQQTPGQGLQFLFEYFSETQRNKGNFPGRFSGRQFSNSRSEMNVSTLELGDSALYLCASSLGLLRVSSYEQYFGPGTRLTVT.

This clonotype has only a few counts. V and J are TRBV7-9 and TRBJ2-7; D unresolved. The length of the CDR3 is 13 residues. In germline, CDR1 is SEHNR, CDR2 FQNEAQ (reference sequence). The V end was cut by 2 bases, the J end by 2 bases, with 7 bases between. CDR3 in amino acids: CASSLPVAYEQYF. The CDR3 nucleotides are TGTGCCAGCAGCTTACCAGTGGCCTACGAGCAGTACTTC.

This clonotype was seen a few times. The chain is built from TRBV21-1 and TRBJ2-1; TRBD2 reflects the table's D call only, with no check against the DNA. TRBV21-1 is reported as a pseudogene. The CDR3 is 17 residues long. CDR3 amino acids: CASSNDITCTMGLAGSF. CDR3 DNA sequence: TGTGCCAGCAGCAATGATATAACTTGTACAATGGGACTAGCGGGATCGTTC.

This clonotype was seen a handful of times. The chain uses TRBV7-2 and TRBJ2-1; D gene ambiguous. CDR1 is SGHTA, CDR2 FQGNSA, per germline. The V gene lost 6 bases and the J gene lost 9 bases, with 12 bases spanning the gap. The CDR3 consists of 12 residues. In DNA, the CDR3 is TGTGCCAGCAGTCCAAGTTGGGTTGAGCAGTTCTTC. Its protein product is CASSPSWVEQFF.

This clonotype showed up just a few times. The chain uses TRBV9 and TRBJ2-7; TRBD1 aligns across 12 bases. Germline CDR1 is SGDLS and CDR2 is YYNGEE. Trimming removed 2 bases from V and 7 bases from J; junction bases left unmatched: 7. The CDR3 length is 15 residues. For the CDR3, the DNA is TGTGCCAGCAGCGTTACGGGACAGGGGGCGTATGAGCAGTACTTC. As protein: CASSVTGQGAYEQYF.

This clonotype was recorded at least ten times. The gene calls are TRBV7-2 and TRBJ2-2; the D gene could be TRBD1 or TRBD2 (5 bases each). The germline V and J ends were trimmed by 5 bases and 4 bases, with 8 bases remaining between them. Germline V gives CDR1 SGHTA, CDR2 FQGNSA. There are 13 residues in the CDR3. This CDR3 is CASSGTLTGELFF. The CDR3 region has the DNA TGTGCCAGCAGCGGGACCCTCACCGGGGAGCTGTTTTTT.

In its sample, this clonotype was seen a few times. The CDR3: CASSLVGPPLRNEQFF. For the CDR3, the DNA is TGCGCCAGCAGCTTGGTTGGGCCGCCCCTTCGGAATGAGCAGTTCTTC. The chain uses TRBV5-1 and TRBJ2-1, with unresolved D. V lost 0 bases, J lost 7 bases, and 17 bases lay in between. There are 16 residues in the CDR3. Germline V lookup: CDR1 SGHRS, CDR2 YFSETQ.

J is TRBJ2-3 and V is TRBV29-1; possible D gene TRBD1, 5 bases. The CDR3 is made up of 13 amino acids. Germline V gene sequence: CDR1 SQVTM, CDR2 ANQGSEA. Trimming took 5 bases from V and 6 from J, leaving 15 bases between them. This CDR3 is CSVLGQGPDTQYF. Written as DNA, the CDR3 is TGCAGCGTTTTAGGGCAGGGCCCCGATACGCAGTATTTT.

In this sample, this clonotype turned up many times. The V gene is TRBV6-2 or TRBV6-3, the J gene TRBJ2-5, with D possibly being TRBD1 (5 bases). In germline, CDR1 is MNHEY, CDR2 SVGEGT. V gave up 0 bases and J gave up 1 base, with 9 bases separating them. This CDR3 spans 15 amino acids. The CDR3 nucleotides read TGTGCCAGCAGTTACTCCTCAGGGATCCAAGAGACCCAGTACTTC. Protein sequence: CASSYSSGIQETQYF.

In this sample, this clonotype turned up a few times. This chain links TRBV11-1 with TRBJ2-3; TRBD2 is a possible D gene (6 bases). The V gene lost 1 base and the J gene lost 0 bases, with 14 bases spanning the gap. This CDR3 has 17 amino acids. Germline assignment: CDR1 SGHAT and CDR2 FQDESV (reference sequence). This chain's CDR3 is CASSLVPRGISTDTQYF. The CDR3 bases are TGTGCCAGCAGCTTAGTGCCGCGGGGCATAAGCACAGATACGCAGTATTTT. The entire variable domain, with the rest obtained from reference TRBV11-1 and TRBJ2-3, is as follows: EAEVAQSPRYKITEKSQAVAFWCDPISGHATLYWYRQILGQGPELLVQFQDESVVDDSQLPKDRFSAERLKGVDSTLKIQPAELGDSAMYLCASSLVPRGISTDTQYFGPGTRLTVL.

This clonotype was found a few times. The rearrangement links TRBV4-1 to TRBJ2-1; D possibly corresponds to TRBD2 (7 bases). V was clipped by 1 base and J by 3 bases, with 28 bases between them. The CDR3 extends over 21 amino acids. Germline CDR1 is MGHRA and CDR2 is YSYEKL. The CDR3 DNA follows: TGCGCCAGCAGCCAAGCCCCGGGCGGGGGCCGACTGGGAGGGAACTACAATGAGCAGTTCTTC. Its protein product is CASSQAPGGGRLGGNYNEQFF.

This clonotype showed up many times. The V and J genes are TRBV5-1 and TRBJ2-7, with 10 bases matching TRBD2. The germline V gene encodes CDR1 SGHRS and CDR2 YFSETQ. Germline trimming cut 0 bases from V and 6 bases from J; bases unmatched to any gene: 15. This CDR3 is 18 amino acids long. This CDR3 reads CASSLDAVLAGEAREQYF. The CDR3 bases are TGCGCCAGCAGCTTGGACGCTGTTCTAGCGGGAGAGGCGCGCGAGCAGTACTTC.

This chain uses TRBV20-1 with TRBJ2-5; no reliable D call. Germline V lookup: CDR1 DFQATT, CDR2 SNEGSKA (reference sequence). CDR3 size: 13 residues. The ends were cut back, 1 base at V and 3 bases at J, with 9 bases in the middle. The CDR3 nucleotides read TGCAGTGCTAGAGTAAACGCAGAAGAGACCCAGTACTTC. Translation: CSARVNAEETQYF.

The rearrangement uses TRBV4-2 and TRBJ1-5; D not resolved. V shed 2 bases and J shed 6 bases, with 14 bases lying between them. The CDR3 has 15 residues. Germline V gene sequence: CDR1 LGHNA, CDR2 YNFKEQ. CDR3: CASSQWQDPSQPQHF. The CDR3 nucleotides read TGTGCCAGCAGCCAATGGCAGGACCCTAGTCAGCCCCAGCATTTT.

This clonotype came up a few times. This chain links TRBV12-3 or TRBV12-4 with TRBJ2-5; possibly TRBD1 for D (6 bases). This CDR3 contains 15 residues. Trimming removed 7 bases from V and 2 bases from J, with 17 bases in between. Written as DNA, the CDR3 is TGTGCCAGCACCAAAGGGGCAGGGGAACAAGAGACCCAGTACTTC. It is translated as CASTKGAGEQETQYF.

The V gene is TRBV4-1, the J gene TRBJ2-7, with 9 bases lining up with TRBD1. Germline V CDR1 and CDR2: MGHRA, YSYEKL. The CDR3 spans 18 residues. The V segment lost 0 bases and the J segment 4 bases; nucleotides outside the gene matches: 13. The CDR3 spells CASSQEGSGTGIWYEQYF. CDR3 coding DNA: TGCGCCAGCAGCCAAGAGGGATCTGGGACAGGGATCTGGTACGAGCAGTACTTC.

The chain links TRBV7-2 to TRBJ2-2; TRBD1 aligns across 7 bases. The CDR3 totals 16 residues. Germline V gives CDR1 SGHTA, CDR2 FQGNSA. The V gene end was trimmed by 7 bases and the J gene end by 3 bases; junction bases not matched to a gene: 11. In nucleotides, the CDR3 is TGTGCCAGCACTCTCATTGGAACAGGGGACACCGGGGAGCTGTTTTTT. Translated, it gives CASTLIGTGDTGELFF.

The chain combines TRBV12-3 or TRBV12-4 with TRBJ2-7; D is perhaps TRBD2 (6 bases). This CDR3 contains 14 residues. Between the trimmed V and J ends, which lost 3 bases and 5 bases, there was a span of 14 bases. Here the CDR3 reads CASSFIGEEDEQYF. CDR3 nucleotides: TGTGCCAGCAGTTTTATAGGGGAGGAGGACGAGCAGTACTTC.

The chain recombines TRBV4-3 with TRBJ2-5, with D unclear. Germline V gene data show CDR1 as LGHNA and CDR2 as YSLEER. The germline V and J ends were trimmed by 4 bases and 5 bases, with 11 bases remaining between them. This CDR3 is built from 13 residues. This CDR3 reads CASSLGTWETQYF. The CDR3 DNA reads as TGCGCCAGCAGCCTCGGAACATGGGAGACCCAGTACTTC.

The chain is built from TRBV6-2 or TRBV6-3 and TRBJ1-5; possible D gene TRBD1, 6 bases. The CDR3 extends over 16 amino acids. Germline CDR1 reads MNHEY; CDR2 reads SVGEGT. The germline V and J ends were trimmed by 6 bases and 1 base, with 16 bases remaining between them. The CDR3 loop reads CASSGGGRRSNQPQHF. The DNA of the CDR3 is TGTGCCAGCAGCGGCGGGGGCAGGAGAAGCAATCAGCCCCAGCATTTT.

This clonotype has a handful of counts. The chain joins TRBV6-5 to TRBJ2-7; TRBD2 matches at 10 bases. The V gene's germline CDR1 is MNHEY and CDR2 SVGAGI. The CDR3 is 19 residues long. The V and J ends lost 0 bases and 3 bases, in that order; junction bases with no gene match: 14. For the CDR3, the DNA is TGTGCCAGCAGTTACTCGCAGGGAGCGGGAGGGCCGAGGGGCTACGAGCAGTACTTC. This gives the protein CASSYSQGAGGPRGYEQYF.

The chain uses TRBV11-3 and TRBJ2-7, with TRBD1 matching 9 bases. V was clipped by 5 bases and J by 3 bases; unmatched bases: 8. CDR3 length: 15 amino acids. Germline-derived CDR1 and CDR2 are SGHNT and YENEEA. CDR3 residues: CASSNAGTGHYEQYF. In DNA, the CDR3 is TGTGCCAGCAGCAACGCCGGGACAGGGCACTACGAGCAGTACTTC.

This clonotype has a handful of counts. The chain joins TRBV29-1 to TRBJ2-3, with D tentatively TRBD2 (6 bases). The germline gives CDR1 SQVTM, CDR2 ANQGSEA. V was trimmed by 0 bases and J by 6 bases, leaving 22 bases between them. This CDR3 is 17 amino acids long. DNA of the CDR3: TGCAGCGTTGAAGATCATGGGGGACTCTACCAAGGGGATACGCAGTATTTT. Its protein is CSVEDHGGLYQGDTQYF.

This clonotype appeared a few times. DNA of the CDR3: TGTGCCAGCAGGTCCTCTAGGGCCGAGCAGTACTTC. It yields the protein CASRSSRAEQYF. The chain couples TRBV7-9 to TRBJ2-7, with D unclear. Germline assignment: CDR1 SEHNR and CDR2 FQNEAQ (reference sequence). With 6 bases removed from V and 6 bases from J, the gap between germline ends came to 12 bases. The CDR3 extends over 12 amino acids.

This clonotype came up a few times. This chain uses TRBV5-1 with TRBJ2-1; D ambiguous. V was trimmed by 0 bases and J by 4 bases, leaving 8 bases between them. This CDR3 is built from 14 residues. Germline V CDR1 and CDR2: SGHRS, YFSETQ. DNA for the CDR3: TGCGCCAGCAGCTTGGTCCTAGATTACAATGAGCAGTTCTTC. It encodes CASSLVLDYNEQFF.

This clonotype was counted many times. The gene calls are TRBV10-3 and TRBJ2-5, with D unresolved. In germline, CDR1 is ENHRY, CDR2 SYGVKD. V lost 2 bases, J lost 2 bases, and 15 bases lay in between. This CDR3 has 16 amino acids. The CDR3 is CAISEMPGTEQETQYF. CDR3 DNA: TGTGCCATCAGTGAGATGCCCGGCACCGAGCAAGAGACCCAGTACTTC.

This clonotype has only a few counts. The V gene is TRBV15, the J gene TRBJ2-7; TRBD1 matches 10 bases. The CDR3 is made up of 18 amino acids. V lost 2 bases to trimming and J lost 3 bases; unmatched junction nucleotides: 13. CDR1 is LNHNV, CDR2 YYDKDF, per germline (reference sequence). The CDR3 sequence: CATSRPGTGAYPNYEQYF. The CDR3 DNA is TGTGCCACCAGCAGACCCGGGACAGGGGCTTACCCTAACTACGAGCAGTACTTC.